This TCR beta chain was recorded in a study of regulatory T cells in long-lasting Graves disease. Sequencing libraries for TCR beta were prepared with iRepertoire HTBI primers and Arm-PCR of CDR3 regions. TCRdb passed the multiplex PCR reads through MiXCR, listing each CDR3 protein once. The sample lists 300,000 to 350,000 distinct CDR3 sequences, about 18% occurring once. V lost 5 bases and J lost 4, with 10 bases in between. Germline CDR1 reads SGHDT; CDR2 reads YYEEEE. CDR3 length: 13 residues. Specified time point: persistent/refractory GD, antithyroid drugs over 5 years with positive TRAb. PBMC RNA was the source of the TCR library. Collection of peripheral blood (about 10 milliliters) was done using EDTA tubes.

The specimen comprised peripheral blood mononuclear cells (PBMCs), sampled when the disease was refractory, from a patient treated with antithyroid drugs. V is TRBV5-6 and J is TRBJ1-5, with D possibly TRBD1 on 5 matching bases. The sequence came from a female donor with Graves disease. CDR3 DNA: TGTGCCAGCAGGGGGGGTCTTAATCAGCCCCAGCATTTT. It specifies CASRGGLNQPQHF. Supplemented by reference TRBV5-6 and TRBJ1-5, the full variable domain reads DAGVTQSPTHLIKTRGQQVTLRCSPKSGHDTVSWYQQALGQGPQFIFQYYEEEERQRGNFPDRFSGHQFPNYSSELNVNALLLGDSALYLCASRGGLNQPQHFGDGTRLSIL.